The rows below give T cell receptor beta chains drawn from one sample of a study of control samples from healthy donors and cancer patients. Only in-frame clones appear in the TCRdb table, and some are missing; sequencing was by immunoSEQ multiplex PCR. Of about 99,000 clones listed, around 89% were seen once; the top ten hold under 20%. Source material: PBMCs. The receptor source for this set is a man in his 60s with lung cancer. CDR3s include the opening cysteine and the closing phenylalanine or tryptophan. Each record gives: D gene, clone size, J gene, V gene, CDR3 protein. The D gene is left open where the match is weak. Not all rows give a size; the values are once, few, many and, for expanded clones, a class.

>-|-|TRBJ2-3|TRBV6-5
CASRSPGSTDTQYF
>-|-|TRBJ1-5|TRBV6-1
CASSEHWGEGNQPQHF
>-|-|TRBJ1-2|TRBV9
CASSVRSGENDYGYTF
>TRBD1|-|TRBJ1-5|TRBV6-5
CASQEETGGNQPQHF
>-|-|TRBJ1-1|TRBV29-1
CSVAWAEMNTEAFF
>-|few|TRBJ1-5|TRBV2
CASSELGRNNQPQHF
>-|-|TRBJ1-3|TRBV2
CASSDPQGSSGNTIYF
>-|-|TRBJ1-1|TRBV5-1
CASREGMNTEAFF
>-|-|TRBJ1-6|TRBV10-3
CAISESPSSYNSPLHF
>TRBD1|-|TRBJ1-5|TRBV18
CASSPWDRGNQPQHF
>TRBD2|-|TRBJ2-3|TRBV30
CAWSVERGGPDTQYF
>-|-|TRBJ1-2|TRBV6-5
CASSYGRQVGYTF
>-|-|TRBJ2-4|TRBV3-1/TRBV3-2
CASSLRGPDIQYF
>TRBD1|-|TRBJ2-1|TRBV24-1
CATRRAGGNEQFF
>-|-|TRBJ1-1|TRBV6-1
CASSDIGLGTEAFF